These 11 T cell receptor beta chains were sequenced from one sample in a study of T cell repertoires in cytomegalovirus infection. One entry per CDR3 protein, called by TCRdb with MiXCR from the reads. The table shows hundreds of thousands of distinct CDR3 sequences, with approximately 46% occurring only once. These receptors' targets are unknown. The sample here was cultured PBMCs, taken from culture after CMV antigen stimulation. Receptors were obtained from a human donor in good health (CMV status not recorded). Some clones in this sample may be carry-over from other donors' samples.

This chain uses TRBV19 with TRBJ2-5; 13 bases agree with TRBD2. The CDR3 is made up of 15 amino acids. Germline values: CDR1 LNHDA, CDR2 SQIVND (reference sequence). V trimming: 7 bases; J trimming: 2 bases; junction bases outside the gene matches: 4. The chain's CDR3 is CASTPGLAGQETQYF. The CDR3 DNA sequence: TGTGCCAGTACTCCGGGACTAGCGGGGCAAGAGACCCAGTACTTC.

The V gene is TRBV6-5, the J gene TRBJ2-7, with 10 bases fitting TRBD1. The length of the CDR3 is 14 residues. V shed 6 bases and J 3 bases; nucleotides not matched to a gene: 5. The V gene's germline CDR1 is MNHEY and CDR2 SVGAGI. The CDR3 region is CASRPRDRGYEQYF. The CDR3 region has the DNA TGTGCCAGCAGACCCCGGGACAGGGGCTACGAGCAGTACTTC.

This rearrangement joins TRBV4-1 to TRBJ2-7, with D unresolved. Trimming removed 3 bases from V and 2 bases from J, with 17 bases in between. The CDR3 extends over 16 amino acids. Germline V lookup: CDR1 MGHRA, CDR2 YSYEKL. The CDR3 reads CASSQGGQDPTYEQYF. The CDR3 DNA is TGCGCCAGCAGCCAGGGCGGTCAGGACCCCACCTACGAGCAGTACTTC.

A few counts support this clonotype. The rearrangement links TRBV7-6 to TRBJ2-7, with TRBD2 matching over 7 bases. CDR1 and CDR2 from the germline V gene are SGHVS and FNYEAQ. The CDR3 extends over 17 amino acids. V shed 5 bases and J 7 bases; nucleotides not matched to a gene: 20. CDR3: CASSLGRLAATLGEQYF. CDR3 DNA sequence: TGTGCCAGCAGCCTGGGGAGGCTAGCGGCTACTTTGGGGGAGCAGTACTTC.

The chain couples TRBV20-1 to TRBJ1-1, with TRBD1 as a possible D gene (5 bases). The CDR3 has 15 residues. Between the trimmed V and J ends, which lost 0 bases and 1 base, there was a span of 12 bases. CDR1 and CDR2 (germline): DFQATT, SNEGSKA (reference sequence). CDR3 DNA: TGCAGTGCTAGAGATTGGGGGGAGGGGAACACTGAAGCTTTCTTT. Its protein is CSARDWGEGNTEAFF.

The V call is TRBV7-6, the J call TRBJ2-5; D is unclear. V was clipped by 4 bases and J by 5 bases, with 14 bases between them. This CDR3 comprises 14 residues. The V gene's germline CDR1 is SGHVS and CDR2 FNYEAQ. The CDR3 is CASSSRRLDETQYF. The CDR3 region has the DNA TGTGCCAGCAGCTCAAGACGCCTGGATGAGACCCAGTACTTC.

This clonotype came up a few times. The J gene is TRBJ1-1, the V gene TRBV12-3 or TRBV12-4; D possibly corresponds to TRBD1 (6 bases). The CDR3 is 15 amino acids. The V and J ends lost 7 bases and 4 bases respectively, with 19 bases between them. As DNA, the CDR3 is TGTGCCAGCACCTTACAGGGTGGGGGGGGCACTGAAGCTTTCTTT. This translates into CASTLQGGGGTEAFF.

The rearrangement uses TRBV6-6 and TRBJ2-1, with 12 bases lining up with TRBD2. CDR1 MNHNY and CDR2 SVGAGI come from the germline V gene (reference sequence). V was pared by 6 bases and J by 4 bases, with 7 bases of the junction left unmatched. The CDR3 spans 16 residues. The CDR3 here is CASSLGLAGKYNEQFF. CDR3 bases: TGTGCCAGCAGCCTCGGACTAGCGGGGAAATACAATGAGCAGTTCTTC.

This clonotype was seen a few times. This chain connects TRBV6-5 to TRBJ2-1, with TRBD2 identical over 11 bases. CDR1 and CDR2 from the germline V gene are MNHEY and SVGAGI. The CDR3 runs 15 residues. The V and J ends lost 0 bases and 5 bases, in that order; junction bases with no gene match: 0. This CDR3 is CASSYSTSGDNEQFF. The CDR3 coding sequence is TGTGCCAGCAGTTACTCGACTAGCGGGGACAATGAGCAGTTCTTC.

This clonotype was counted between two and nine times. The V gene is TRBV4-3, the J gene TRBJ1-2; no firm D call. This CDR3 is 17 amino acids long. Trimming took off 1 base at V and 2 bases at J, with 17 bases between the two ends. Germline V gene lookup returns CDR1 LGHNA and CDR2 YSLEER. The CDR3 region is CASSQAGREKLNYGYTF. The CDR3 nucleotides read TGCGCCAGCAGCCAAGCCGGGAGAGAGAAATTAAACTATGGCTACACCTTC.

This clonotype was detected only once. V gene TRBV19 combines with J gene TRBJ2-3, with 7 bases identical to TRBD2. The trim removed 3 bases at V and 1 base at J, leaving 7 bases unmatched. The germline V gene has CDR1 LNHDA and CDR2 SQIVND (reference sequence). This CDR3 is 16 amino acids long. The CDR3 DNA sequence: TGTGCCAGTAGTATCGGGCGCCGGGAGGGCACAGATACGCAGTATTTT. Amino acid sequence: CASSIGRREGTDTQYF. The full variable domain, completed using reference TRBV19 and TRBJ2-3, is DGGITQSPKYLFRKEGQNVTLSCEQNLNHDAMYWYRQDPGQGLRLIYYSQIVNDFQKGDIAEGYSVSREKKESFPLTVTSAQKNPTAFYLCASSIGRREGTDTQYFGPGTRLTVL.